This T cell receptor beta chain originates from a study of CD8 T cells in Susac syndrome. The CDR3 has 13 amino acids. The ends lost 5 bases at V and 8 bases at J; junction bases unmatched: 3. With random hexamers, roughly 0.45 to 1 ug RNA was reverse transcribed. By means of immunoSEQ multiplex PCR, TCR beta CDR3 spanning 54 Vbeta and 13 Jbeta underwent amplification. TCRdb independently ran MiXCR on the immunoSEQ multiplex PCR reads; one entry per CDR3 protein. Of around 170,000 distinct CDR3 sequences detected, around 95% appear once; the ten largest clones hold more than 0.08%. Remarks on this clonotype: Its antigen is not identified.

Whole-study findings and limits: The TCR sequencing and HLA analysis in the study involved a relatively small number of individuals, as the study acknowledged. Clonal expansion was not seen in any Susac syndrome CD4+ T cell repertoire.

The sample comprised CD4+ T cells from PBMCs. This receptor was taken from a human donor with Susac syndrome. This chain joins TRBV12-3 or TRBV12-4 and TRBJ2-2; 9 bases are a match to TRBD1. The CDR3 region is CASSTGGRGELFF. DNA for the CDR3: TGTGCCAGCAGTACAGGGGGCCGGGGGGAGCTGTTTTTT.